Listed below are T cell receptor beta chains from one sample, sequenced in a study of regulatory T cells in long-lasting Graves disease. TCRdb ran MiXCR on the multiplex PCR reads and lists one entry per CDR3 protein. The data hold about 620,000 distinct CDR3 sequences, with about 16% observed a single time. Separately, the same data were catalogued under a study of T cells in Graves' hyperthyroidism and ophthalmopathy.

The sequences come from peripheral blood mononuclear cells (PBMCs), collected at new diagnosis, from a patient treated with antithyroid drugs. The receptors derive from a woman aged 25-40 years with Graves disease. CDR3s include the opening cysteine and the closing phenylalanine or tryptophan. The D gene is left open where the match is weak. Only some rows state a clone size, as once, few, many or a class for expanded clones.

D,V,length,J,size,DNA,CDR3
TRBD1,TRBV6-5,16,TRBJ1-4,NA,TGTGCCAGCAGTTTCGCACAGGGGGCACTTAATGAAAAACTGTTTTTT,CASSFAQGALNEKLFF
NA,TRBV4-1,17,TRBJ2-3,many,TGCGCCAGCAGCCAAGCTTACCGGGGTTCTAGCACAGATACGCAGTATTTT,CASSQAYRGSSTDTQYF
NA,TRBV27,14,TRBJ2-3,many,TGTGCCAGCAGTTTCACCCTGAGCACAGATACGCAGTATTTT,CASSFTLSTDTQYF
NA,TRBV3-1,16,TRBJ1-2,NA,TGTGCCAGCAGCCCAATTATCGATAGGGAGTACTATGGCTACACCTTC,CASSPIIDREYYGYTF
NA,TRBV28,13,TRBJ2-1,many,TGTGCCAGCATCGGCGGGACGGGGTTCGAGCAGTTCTTC,CASIGGTGFEQFF
TRBD1,TRBV24-1,16,TRBJ2-7,few,TGTGCCACCAGTGATTTTTCCGGGACAGGGACCTACGAGCAGTACTTC,CATSDFSGTGTYEQYF
NA,TRBV20-1,14,TRBJ1-1,many,TGCAGTGCTAGAGGTGCAGGCCGGAGCTCTGAAGCTTTCTTT,CSARGAGRSSEAFF
NA,TRBV2,14,TRBJ2-5,many,TGTGCCAGCAGTGTCGGGGGACCGGGAGAGACCCAGTACTTC,CASSVGGPGETQYF
NA,TRBV6-2/TRBV6-3,14,TRBJ2-3,few,TGTGCCAGCAGTGAACCGAAGGGGAGAAATACGCAGTATTTT,CASSEPKGRNTQYF
NA,TRBV19,14,TRBJ2-7,NA,TGTGCCACCAGCCGGGAAGACGCGAGGAGAGAGCAGTACTTC,CATSREDARREQYF
TRBD2,TRBV7-2,21,TRBJ2-5,few,TGTGCCAGCAGCTCTTATGCACTGATTGGACTAGCGGGAGTTAAATCGGAGACCCAGTACTTC,CASSSYALIGLAGVKSETQYF